A single sample gave rise to the 16 T cell receptor beta chains below, sequenced in a study of T-cell reconstitution after alpha-beta-depleted transplantation in children. A library of TCRbeta sequences, prepared with unique molecular identifiers, was generated. TCRdb re-derived calls from the PCR reads in MiXCR, one entry per CDR3 protein. Of hundreds of thousands of distinct CDR3 sequences listed, roughly 17% are singletons. Source: PBMCs from the stem cell graft donor, taken from the stem cell graft. Every receptor here comes from a human donor who donated a stem cell graft to a child with acute myeloid leukemia.

The gene calls are TRBV7-9 and TRBJ2-7, with TRBD1 matching 12 bases. The germline gives CDR1 SEHNR, CDR2 FQNEAQ (reference sequence). CDR3 length: 16 residues. V lost 5 bases to trimming and J lost 6 bases; unmatched junction nucleotides: 11. CDR3 loop: CASSAELGTGGPEQYF. CDR3 nucleotides: TGTGCCAGCAGCGCAGAACTCGGGACAGGGGGCCCCGAGCAGTACTTC.

The chain recombines TRBV12-3 or TRBV12-4 with TRBJ1-1; D is uncertain. This CDR3 spans 12 amino acids. V was clipped by 7 bases and J by 5 bases, with 11 bases between them. The CDR3 is CASTEVATEAFF. CDR3 sequence (DNA): TGTGCCAGCACCGAGGTAGCGACTGAAGCTTTCTTT.

This clonotype occurred a few times. In DNA, the CDR3 is TGCAGTGCTAGAGATTCGGGGGTCCCTGAAGCTTTCTTT. Protein product: CSARDSGVPEAFF. The chain couples TRBV20-1 to TRBJ1-1; weak D call: TRBD1 (5 bases). The CDR3 consists of 13 residues. The V gene's germline CDR1 is DFQATT and CDR2 SNEGSKA (reference sequence). Trimming stripped 0 bases from V and 6 bases from J, with 11 bases between.

This clonotype showed up just a few times. The V and J genes are TRBV24-1 and TRBJ1-2, with a weak D call TRBD1 (5 bases). Germline loops: CDR1 KGHDR, CDR2 SFDVKD. V lost 4 bases, J lost 5 bases, and 22 bases lay in between. The CDR3 sequence is 17 residues long. CDR3 protein: CATSDAGTEHGFYGYTF. CDR3 in DNA: TGTGCCACCAGTGACGCCGGGACGGAACACGGGTTTTATGGCTACACCTTC.

V usage is TRBV7-2 and J usage is TRBJ2-7; D gene uncertain. CDR3 length: 15 amino acids. The ends were cut back, 1 base at V and 0 bases at J, with 10 bases in the middle. CDR1 is SGHTA, CDR2 FQGNSA, per germline. The DNA of the CDR3 is TGTGCCAGCAGCTTAGGCGTTTCCAGCTCCTACGAGCAGTACTTC. Amino acid sequence: CASSLGVSSSYEQYF.

This clonotype has just a few counts. The chain joins TRBV12-3 or TRBV12-4 to TRBJ1-1; TRBD1 matches at 8 bases. The ends lost 5 bases at V and 1 base at J; junction bases unmatched: 6. The CDR3 has 15 amino acids. The CDR3 bases are TGTGCCAGCAGTGCCCGGACAGGGAGGAACACTGAAGCTTTCTTT. This sequence encodes CASSARTGRNTEAFF.

This clonotype was seen repeatedly, ten times or more. This sequence joins TRBV5-1 and TRBJ2-1; D is unclear. Germline assignment: CDR1 SGHRS and CDR2 YFSETQ. CDR3 length equals 11 residues. Trimming cost V 5 bases and J 5 bases, with 5 bases left between them. CDR3 DNA: TGCGCCAGCAGAAGCCACAATGAGCAGTTCTTC. It encodes CASRSHNEQFF.

In its sample, this clonotype was seen many times. The genes are TRBV5-5 and TRBJ1-5; 7 bases match TRBD1. CDR1 and CDR2 (germline): SGHKS, YYEKEE (reference sequence). CDR3 length: 15 amino acids. V lost 10 bases to trimming and J lost 1 base; unmatched junction nucleotides: 11. CDR3 residues: CASNRGVGSNQPQHF. In nucleotides, the CDR3 is TGTGCCTCAAACAGGGGCGTGGGGAGCAATCAGCCCCAGCATTTT.

Remarks on this clonotype: A read error is possible here, since a much larger clone lies one base away. The chain is built from TRBV12-3 or TRBV12-4 and TRBJ2-1, with D hard to call. The CDR3 has 13 amino acids. CDR3: CASSFTDTDERFF. Written as DNA, the CDR3 is TGTGCCAGCAGTTTCACCGATACGGATGAGCGGTTCTTC.

The chain recombines TRBV20-1 with TRBJ2-4, with a possible D match to TRBD1 (5 bases). The germline gives CDR1 DFQATT, CDR2 SNEGSKA (reference sequence). V lost 8 bases, J lost 5 bases, and 13 bases lay in between. The CDR3 runs to 12 residues. The CDR3 coding sequence is TGCAGTCCCGACAGAATAGAAAACATTCAGTACTTC. Encoded protein: CSPDRIENIQYF.

The V gene is TRBV12-3 or TRBV12-4, the J gene TRBJ1-2; D is undetermined. CDR3 length: 13 amino acids. Trimming took off 2 bases at V and 3 bases at J, with 7 bases between the two ends. CDR3 sequence: CASSLSQHYGYTF. The CDR3 DNA is TGTGCCAGCAGTTTAAGCCAGCACTATGGCTACACCTTC.

In this sample, this clonotype turned up a few times. The chain joins TRBV7-2 to TRBJ2-5; D may be TRBD1 or TRBD2 (5 bases each). This CDR3 contains 15 residues. Germline lookup yields CDR1 SGHTA and CDR2 FQGNSA. Trimming removed 2 bases from V and 1 base from J, with 11 bases in between. This CDR3 is CASSLFGAGQETQYF. For the CDR3, the DNA is TGTGCCAGCAGCTTATTCGGGGCAGGCCAAGAGACCCAGTACTTC.

This clonotype was seen a handful of times. The chain recombines TRBV5-1 with TRBJ2-7, with no clear D. The ends were cut back, 0 bases at V and 3 bases at J, with 7 bases in the middle. The germline V gene has CDR1 SGHRS and CDR2 YFSETQ. This CDR3 is 13 amino acids long. CDR3 residues: CASSLEPGYEQYV. In DNA, the CDR3 is TGCGCCAGCAGCTTGGAACCGGGCTACGAGCAGTACGTC.

The chain has TRBV5-6 and TRBJ1-5; 9 bases align to TRBD1. The V gene's germline CDR1 is SGHDT and CDR2 YYEEEE. CDR3 length: 14 residues. The J segment lost 7 bases and the V segment lost 4 bases, leaving 6 bases of the junction unmatched. CDR3: CASSRTGGLQPQHF. The CDR3 nucleotides are TGTGCCAGCAGCCGTACAGGGGGCCTACAGCCCCAGCATTTT.

This clonotype has ten or more counts. A junction end diverges from the germline sequence, so it may reflect a read error. The chain carries TRBV6-5 and TRBJ2-7; D unresolved. Germline loops: CDR1 MNHEY, CDR2 SVGAGI. This CDR3 is built from 18 residues. The CDR3 sequence is CACSYPTVGSIHSYEQYF. In nucleotides, the CDR3 is TGTGCCTGCAGTTACCCGACGGTAGGATCGATCCATTCCTACGAGCAGTACTTC.

This clonotype was observed at least ten times. The gene calls are TRBV4-3 and TRBJ2-1; 8 bases agree with TRBD2. The CDR3 runs to 15 residues. Germline CDR1 is LGHNA and CDR2 is YSLEER. The junction had 3 bases not matched to a gene; V was cut back by 1 base and J by 4 bases. The CDR3 DNA sequence: TGCGCCAGCAGCCAAGCGGGGGGGCCTTACAATGAGCAGTTCTTC. This encodes CASSQAGGPYNEQFF.